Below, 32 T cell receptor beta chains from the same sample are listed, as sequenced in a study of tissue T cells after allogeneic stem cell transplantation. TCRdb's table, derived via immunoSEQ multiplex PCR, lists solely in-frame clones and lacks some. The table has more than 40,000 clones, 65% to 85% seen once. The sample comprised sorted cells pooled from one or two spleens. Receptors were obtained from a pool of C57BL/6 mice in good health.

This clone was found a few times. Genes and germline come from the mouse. CDR3 region: CASSQNRNNQAPLF. The sequenced CDR3 bases are TGTGCCAGCAGCCAGAACAGGAACAACCAGGCTCCGCTT. The chain recombines TRBV5 with TRBJ1-5; tentatively, D is TRBD1 (5 bases). The DNA ends 1 residue before the CDR3 does, and the rest of the CDR3 is filled in from the germline J gene. The CDR3 contains 14 residues. Germline CDR1 is LGHNA and CDR2 is YNLKQL (reference sequence). V was trimmed by 3 bases and J by 1 base, leaving 7 bases between them.

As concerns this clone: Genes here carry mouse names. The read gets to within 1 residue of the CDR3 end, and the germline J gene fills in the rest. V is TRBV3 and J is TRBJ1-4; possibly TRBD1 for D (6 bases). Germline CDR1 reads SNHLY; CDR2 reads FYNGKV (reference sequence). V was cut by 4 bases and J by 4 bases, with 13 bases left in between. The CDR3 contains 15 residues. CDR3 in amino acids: CASSSSGQINERLFF. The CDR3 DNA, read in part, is TGTGCCAGCAGCTCCTCGGGACAAATCAACGAAAGATTATTT.

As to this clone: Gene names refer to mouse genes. The DNA read from the CDR3 is TGTGCCAGCAGCCAAGAGGGACTGGGATATGAACAGTAC. The encoded protein is CASSQEGLGYEQY. The whole CDR3 protein is CASSQEGLGYEQYF. The genes are TRBV2 and TRBJ2-7; 9 bases agree with TRBD2. Coverage ceases 1 residue before the CDR3 finishes, and the germline J gene fills in the end. V shed 0 bases, J shed 4 bases, and the junction held 1 base outside the gene matches. The germline gives CDR1 LGHNA, CDR2 YSYQKL. The CDR3 has 14 residues.

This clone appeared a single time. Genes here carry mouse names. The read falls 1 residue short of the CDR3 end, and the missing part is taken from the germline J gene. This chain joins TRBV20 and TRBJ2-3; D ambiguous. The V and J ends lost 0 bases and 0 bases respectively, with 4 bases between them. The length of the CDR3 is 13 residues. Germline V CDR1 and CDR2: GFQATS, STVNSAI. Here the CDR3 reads CGARDISAETLYF. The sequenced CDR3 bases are TGTGGTGCTAGGGACATTAGTGCAGAAACGCTGTAT.

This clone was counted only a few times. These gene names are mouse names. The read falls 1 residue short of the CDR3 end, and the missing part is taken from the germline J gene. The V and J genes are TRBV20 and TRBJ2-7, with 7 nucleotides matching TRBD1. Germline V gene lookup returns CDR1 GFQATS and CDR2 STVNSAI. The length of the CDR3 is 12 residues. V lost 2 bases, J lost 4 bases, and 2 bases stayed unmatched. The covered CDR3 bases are TGTGGTGCTAGGCCACAGGGGTATGAACAGTAC. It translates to CGARPQGYEQY. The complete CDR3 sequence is CGARPQGYEQYF.

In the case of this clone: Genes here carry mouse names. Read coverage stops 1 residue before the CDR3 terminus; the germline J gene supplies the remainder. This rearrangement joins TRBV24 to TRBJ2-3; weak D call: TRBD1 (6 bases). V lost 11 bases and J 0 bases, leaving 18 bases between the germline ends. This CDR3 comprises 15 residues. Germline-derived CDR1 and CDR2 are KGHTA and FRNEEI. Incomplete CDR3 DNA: TGTGCCTCAACAGGGCCCTCCAATAGTGCAGAAACGCTGTAT. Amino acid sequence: CASTGPSNSAETLY. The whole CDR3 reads CASTGPSNSAETLYF.

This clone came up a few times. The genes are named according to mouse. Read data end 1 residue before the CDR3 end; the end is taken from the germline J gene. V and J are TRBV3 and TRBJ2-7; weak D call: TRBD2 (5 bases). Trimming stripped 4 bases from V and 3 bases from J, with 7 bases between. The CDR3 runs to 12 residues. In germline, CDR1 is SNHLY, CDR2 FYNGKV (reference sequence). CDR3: CASSSDFYEQYF. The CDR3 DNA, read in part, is TGTGCCAGCAGCTCGGACTTCTATGAACAGTAC.

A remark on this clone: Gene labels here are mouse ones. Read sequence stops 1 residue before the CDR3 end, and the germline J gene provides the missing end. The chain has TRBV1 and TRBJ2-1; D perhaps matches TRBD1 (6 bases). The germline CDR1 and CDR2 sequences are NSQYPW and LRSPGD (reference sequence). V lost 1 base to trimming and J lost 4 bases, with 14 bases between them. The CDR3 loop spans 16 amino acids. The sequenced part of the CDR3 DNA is TGCACCTGCAGTGCAGCCGGGACAAGGAAATATGCTGAGCAGTTC. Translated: CTCSAAGTRKYAEQF. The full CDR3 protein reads CTCSAAGTRKYAEQFF.

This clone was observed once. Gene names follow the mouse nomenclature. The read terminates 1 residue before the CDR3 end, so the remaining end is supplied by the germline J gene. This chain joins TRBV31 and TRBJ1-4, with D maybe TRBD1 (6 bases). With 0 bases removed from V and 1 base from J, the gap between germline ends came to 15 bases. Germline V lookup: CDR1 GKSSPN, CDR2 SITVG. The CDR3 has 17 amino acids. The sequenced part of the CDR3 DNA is TGTGCCTGGAGTCTAGTAGCCGGGACATATTCCAACGAAAGATTATTT. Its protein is CAWSLVAGTYSNERLF. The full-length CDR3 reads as CAWSLVAGTYSNERLFF.

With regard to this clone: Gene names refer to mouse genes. The chain's CDR3 is CASSLGTGSNERLFF. Incomplete CDR3 DNA: TGTGCCAGCAGTCTAGGGACAGGGTCCAACGAAAGATTATTT. The chain links TRBV24 to TRBJ1-4; 9 positions agree with TRBD1. From the germline J gene comes the end of the CDR3, since the read stops 1 residue before it. J gave up 2 bases and V 3 bases, and 1 base lay outside the gene matches. Germline CDR1 and CDR2: KGHTA and FRNEEI. This CDR3 is 15 amino acids long.

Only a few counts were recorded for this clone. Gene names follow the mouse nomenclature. The chain's CDR3 is CAWSPGLGGLEQYF. CDR3 DNA, as far as it was read: TGTGCCTGGAGTCCGGGACTGGGGGGGCTTGAACAGTAC. This sequence joins TRBV31 and TRBJ2-7; TRBD2 matches 14 bases. The observed sequence ends 1 residue before the CDR3 terminus, with the missing tail filled in from the germline J gene. Germline trimming cut 1 base from V and 6 bases from J; bases unmatched to any gene: 2. CDR1 is GKSSPN, CDR2 SITVG, per germline. The CDR3 is 14 amino acids.

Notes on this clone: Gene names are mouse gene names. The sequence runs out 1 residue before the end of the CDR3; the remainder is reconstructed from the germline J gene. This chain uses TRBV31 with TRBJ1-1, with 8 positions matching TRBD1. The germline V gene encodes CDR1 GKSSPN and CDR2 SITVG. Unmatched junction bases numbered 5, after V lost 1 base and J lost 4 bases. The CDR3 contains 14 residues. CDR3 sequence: CAWSPGGSGTEVFF. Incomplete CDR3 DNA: TGTGCCTGGAGTCCAGGGGGCTCGGGCACAGAAGTCTTC.

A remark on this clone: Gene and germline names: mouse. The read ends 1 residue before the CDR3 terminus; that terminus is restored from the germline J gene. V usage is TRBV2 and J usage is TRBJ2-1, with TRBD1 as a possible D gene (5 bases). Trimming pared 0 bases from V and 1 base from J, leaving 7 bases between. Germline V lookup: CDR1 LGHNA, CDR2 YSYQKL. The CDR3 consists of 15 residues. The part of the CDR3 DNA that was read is TGTGCCAGCAGCCAAGAGACAGCCAACTATGCTGAGCAGTTC. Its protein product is CASSQETANYAEQF. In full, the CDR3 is CASSQETANYAEQFF.

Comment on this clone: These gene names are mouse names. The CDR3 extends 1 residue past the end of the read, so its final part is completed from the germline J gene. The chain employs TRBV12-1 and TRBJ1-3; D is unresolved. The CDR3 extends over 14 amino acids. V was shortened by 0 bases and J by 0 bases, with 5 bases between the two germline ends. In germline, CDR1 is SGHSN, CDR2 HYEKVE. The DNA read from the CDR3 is TGTGCCAGCTCTCTCGGCAATTCTGGAAATACGCTCTAT. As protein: CASSLGNSGNTLY. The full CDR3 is CASSLGNSGNTLYF.

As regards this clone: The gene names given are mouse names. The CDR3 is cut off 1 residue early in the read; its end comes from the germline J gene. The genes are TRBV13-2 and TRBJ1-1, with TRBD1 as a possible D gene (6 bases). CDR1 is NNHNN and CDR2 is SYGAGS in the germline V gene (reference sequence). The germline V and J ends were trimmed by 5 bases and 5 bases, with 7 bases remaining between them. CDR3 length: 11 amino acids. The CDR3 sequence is CASGGQTEVFF. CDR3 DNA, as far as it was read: TGTGCCAGCGGGGGACAAACAGAAGTCTTC.

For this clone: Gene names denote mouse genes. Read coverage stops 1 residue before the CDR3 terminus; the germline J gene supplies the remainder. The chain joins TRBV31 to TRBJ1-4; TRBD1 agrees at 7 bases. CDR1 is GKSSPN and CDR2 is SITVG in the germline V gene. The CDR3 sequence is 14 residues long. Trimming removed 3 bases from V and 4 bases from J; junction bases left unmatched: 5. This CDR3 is CAWRDRDSNERLFF. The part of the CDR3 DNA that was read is TGTGCCTGGAGGGATCGGGACAGCAACGAAAGATTATTT.

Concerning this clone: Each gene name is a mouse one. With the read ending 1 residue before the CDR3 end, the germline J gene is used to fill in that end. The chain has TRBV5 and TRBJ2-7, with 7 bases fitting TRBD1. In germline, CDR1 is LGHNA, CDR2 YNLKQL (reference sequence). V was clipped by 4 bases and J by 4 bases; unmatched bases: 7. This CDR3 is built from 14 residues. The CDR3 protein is CASSPLPGQYEQYF. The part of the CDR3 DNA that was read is TGTGCCAGCAGCCCACTACCGGGACAGTATGAACAGTAC.

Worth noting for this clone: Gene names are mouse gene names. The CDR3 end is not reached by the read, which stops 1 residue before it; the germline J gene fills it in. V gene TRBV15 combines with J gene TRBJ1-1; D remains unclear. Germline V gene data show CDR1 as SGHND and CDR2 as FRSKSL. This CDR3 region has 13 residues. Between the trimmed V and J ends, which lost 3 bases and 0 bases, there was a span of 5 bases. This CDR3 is CASSFQANTEVFF. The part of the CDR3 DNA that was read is TGTGCCAGCAGTTTTCAGGCAAACACAGAAGTCTTC.

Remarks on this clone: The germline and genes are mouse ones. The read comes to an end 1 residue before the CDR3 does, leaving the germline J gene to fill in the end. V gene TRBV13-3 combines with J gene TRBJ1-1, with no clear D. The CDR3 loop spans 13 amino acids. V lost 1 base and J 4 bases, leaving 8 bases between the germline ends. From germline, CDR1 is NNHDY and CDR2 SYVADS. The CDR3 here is CASSDPGGTEVFF. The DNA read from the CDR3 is TGTGCCAGCAGTGATCCGGGAGGCACAGAAGTCTTC.

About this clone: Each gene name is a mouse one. CDR3 protein: CASSLGLGVNYAEQFF. Partial CDR3 DNA: TGTGCAAGCAGCTTAGGACTGGGGGTTAACTATGCTGAGCAGTTC. J is TRBJ2-1 and V is TRBV16, with TRBD2 identical over 9 bases. The read is 1 residue too short to cover the CDR3 end, so that end is filled in from the germline J gene. CDR3 length equals 16 residues. Unmatched junction bases numbered 1, after V lost 1 base and J lost 0 bases. The V gene's germline CDR1 is SGHSA and CDR2 FRNQAP.

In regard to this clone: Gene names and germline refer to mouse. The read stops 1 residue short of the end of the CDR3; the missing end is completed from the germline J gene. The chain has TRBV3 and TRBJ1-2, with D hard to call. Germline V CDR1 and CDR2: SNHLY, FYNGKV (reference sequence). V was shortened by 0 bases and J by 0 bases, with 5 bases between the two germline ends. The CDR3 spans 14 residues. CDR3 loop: CASSLAAANSDYTF. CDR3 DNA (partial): TGTGCCAGCAGCTTAGCAGCAGCAAACTCCGACTACACC.

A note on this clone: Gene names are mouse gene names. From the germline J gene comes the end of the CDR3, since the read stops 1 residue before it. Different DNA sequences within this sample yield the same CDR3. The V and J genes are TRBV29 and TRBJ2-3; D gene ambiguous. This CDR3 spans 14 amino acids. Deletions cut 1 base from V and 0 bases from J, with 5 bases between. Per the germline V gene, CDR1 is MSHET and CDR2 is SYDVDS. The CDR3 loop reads CASSLYASAETLYF. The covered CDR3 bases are TGTGCTAGCAGTTTATATGCTAGTGCAGAAACGCTGTAT.

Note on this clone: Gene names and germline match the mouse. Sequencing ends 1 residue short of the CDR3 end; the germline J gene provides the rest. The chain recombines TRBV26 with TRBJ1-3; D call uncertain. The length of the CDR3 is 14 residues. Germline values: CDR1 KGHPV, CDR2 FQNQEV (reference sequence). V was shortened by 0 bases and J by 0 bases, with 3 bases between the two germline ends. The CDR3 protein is CASSLSLSGNTLYF. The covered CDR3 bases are TGTGCCAGCAGTCTGTCGCTTTCTGGAAATACGCTCTAT.

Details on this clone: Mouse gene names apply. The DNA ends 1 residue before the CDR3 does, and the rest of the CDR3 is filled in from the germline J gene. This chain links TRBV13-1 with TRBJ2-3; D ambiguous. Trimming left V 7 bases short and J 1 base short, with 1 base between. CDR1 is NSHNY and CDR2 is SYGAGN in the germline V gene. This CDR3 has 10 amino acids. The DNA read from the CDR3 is TGTGCCAGCGGTGCAGAAACGCTGTAT. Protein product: CASGAETLY. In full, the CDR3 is CASGAETLYF.

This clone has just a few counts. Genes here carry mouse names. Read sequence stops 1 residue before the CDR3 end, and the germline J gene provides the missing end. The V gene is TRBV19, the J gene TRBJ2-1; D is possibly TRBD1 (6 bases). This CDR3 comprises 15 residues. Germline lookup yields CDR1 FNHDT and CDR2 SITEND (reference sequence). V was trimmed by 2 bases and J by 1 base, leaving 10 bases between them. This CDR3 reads CASSIPGQNYAEQFF. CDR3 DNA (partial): TGTGCCAGCAGTATCCCGGGACAAAACTATGCTGAGCAGTTC.

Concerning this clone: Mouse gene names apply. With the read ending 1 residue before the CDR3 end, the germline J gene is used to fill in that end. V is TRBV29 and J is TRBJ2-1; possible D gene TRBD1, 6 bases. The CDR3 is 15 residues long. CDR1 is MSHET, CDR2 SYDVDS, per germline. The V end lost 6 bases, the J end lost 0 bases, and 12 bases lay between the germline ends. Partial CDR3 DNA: TGTGCTAGCAGCCTCCGGGACATTAACTATGCTGAGCAGTTC. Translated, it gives CASSLRDINYAEQF. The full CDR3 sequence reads CASSLRDINYAEQFF. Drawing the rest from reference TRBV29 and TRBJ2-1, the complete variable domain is DMKVTQMPRYLIKRMGENVLLECGQDMSHETMYWYRQDPGLGLQLIYISYDVDSNSEGDIPKGYRVSRKKREHFSLILDSAKTNQTSVYFCASSLRDINYAEQFFGPGTRLTVL.

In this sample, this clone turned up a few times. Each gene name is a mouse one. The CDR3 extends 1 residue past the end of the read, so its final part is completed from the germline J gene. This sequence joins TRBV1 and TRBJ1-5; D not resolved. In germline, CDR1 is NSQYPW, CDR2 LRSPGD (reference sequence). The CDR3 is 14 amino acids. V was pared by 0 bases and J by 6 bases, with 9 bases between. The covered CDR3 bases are TGCACCTGCAGTGCAGATCTGAGGAGCCAGGCTCCGCTT. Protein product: CTCSADLRSQAPL. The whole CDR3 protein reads CTCSADLRSQAPLF.

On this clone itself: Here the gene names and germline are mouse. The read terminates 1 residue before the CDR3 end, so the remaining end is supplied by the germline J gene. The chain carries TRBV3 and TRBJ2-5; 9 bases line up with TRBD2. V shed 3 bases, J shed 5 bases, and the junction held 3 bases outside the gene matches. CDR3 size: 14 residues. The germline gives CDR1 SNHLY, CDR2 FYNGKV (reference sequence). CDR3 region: CASSLTGGRDTQYF. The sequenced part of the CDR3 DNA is TGTGCCAGCAGCTTGACTGGGGGAAGAGACACCCAGTAC.

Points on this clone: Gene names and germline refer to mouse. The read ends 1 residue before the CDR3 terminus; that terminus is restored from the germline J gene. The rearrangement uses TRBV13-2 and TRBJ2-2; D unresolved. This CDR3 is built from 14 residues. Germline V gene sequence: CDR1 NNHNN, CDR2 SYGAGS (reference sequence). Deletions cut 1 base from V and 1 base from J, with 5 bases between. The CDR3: CASGDMVNTGQLYF. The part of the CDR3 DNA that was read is TGTGCCAGCGGTGATATGGTAAACACCGGGCAGCTCTAC.

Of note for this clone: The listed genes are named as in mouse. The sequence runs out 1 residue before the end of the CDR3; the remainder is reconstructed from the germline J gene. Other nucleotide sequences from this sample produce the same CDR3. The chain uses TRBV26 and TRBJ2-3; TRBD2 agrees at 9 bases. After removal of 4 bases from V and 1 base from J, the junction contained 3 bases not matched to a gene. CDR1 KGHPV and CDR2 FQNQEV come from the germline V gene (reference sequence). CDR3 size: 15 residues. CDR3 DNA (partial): TGTGCCAGCAGTCCGTGGGGGGGCGGTGCAGAAACGCTGTAT. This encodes CASSPWGGGAETLY. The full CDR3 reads CASSPWGGGAETLYF.

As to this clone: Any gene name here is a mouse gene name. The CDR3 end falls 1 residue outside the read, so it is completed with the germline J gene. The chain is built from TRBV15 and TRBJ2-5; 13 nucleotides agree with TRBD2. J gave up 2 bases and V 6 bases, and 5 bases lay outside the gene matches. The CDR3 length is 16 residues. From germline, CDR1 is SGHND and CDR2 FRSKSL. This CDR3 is CASRPGTGGVQDTQYF. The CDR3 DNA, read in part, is TGTGCCAGCAGGCCCGGGACTGGGGGGGTCCAAGACACCCAGTAC.

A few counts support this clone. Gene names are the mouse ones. The CDR3 protein is CASSLGDSSYEQYF. The part of the CDR3 DNA that was read is TGTGCCAGCTCTCTCGGGGACAGCTCCTATGAACAGTAC. The chain has TRBV12-2 and TRBJ2-7; 7 positions agree with TRBD1. The CDR3 end is not reached by the read, which stops 1 residue before it; the germline J gene fills it in. V was pared by 0 bases and J by 0 bases, with 1 base of the junction left unmatched. CDR1 and CDR2 from the germline V gene are SGHLS and HYDKME. The CDR3 sequence is 14 residues long.